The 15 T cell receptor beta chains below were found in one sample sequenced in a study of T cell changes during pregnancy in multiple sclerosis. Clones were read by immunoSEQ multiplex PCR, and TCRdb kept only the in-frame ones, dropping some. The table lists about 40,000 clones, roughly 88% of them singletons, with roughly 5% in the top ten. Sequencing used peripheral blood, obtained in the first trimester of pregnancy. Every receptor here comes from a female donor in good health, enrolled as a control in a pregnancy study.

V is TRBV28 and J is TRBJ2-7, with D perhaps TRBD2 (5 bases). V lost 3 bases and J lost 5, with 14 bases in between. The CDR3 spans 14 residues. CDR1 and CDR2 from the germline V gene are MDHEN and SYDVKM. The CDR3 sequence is CASSFLATTHEQYF. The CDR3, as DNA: TGTGCCAGCAGTTTCCTAGCAACCACCCACGAGCAGTACTTC.

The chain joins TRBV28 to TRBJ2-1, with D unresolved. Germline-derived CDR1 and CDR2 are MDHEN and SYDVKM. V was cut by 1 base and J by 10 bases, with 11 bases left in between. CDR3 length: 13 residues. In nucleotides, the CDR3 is TGTGCCAGCAGTTTATTCGTTCTTCAGGAGCAGTTCTTC. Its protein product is CASSLFVLQEQFF.

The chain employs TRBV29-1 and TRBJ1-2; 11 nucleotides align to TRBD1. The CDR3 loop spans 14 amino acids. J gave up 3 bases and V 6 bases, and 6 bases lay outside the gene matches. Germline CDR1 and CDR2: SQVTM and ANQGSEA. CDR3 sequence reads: CSVTGQGEYYGYTF. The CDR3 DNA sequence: TGCAGCGTGACGGGACAGGGGGAATACTATGGCTACACCTTC.

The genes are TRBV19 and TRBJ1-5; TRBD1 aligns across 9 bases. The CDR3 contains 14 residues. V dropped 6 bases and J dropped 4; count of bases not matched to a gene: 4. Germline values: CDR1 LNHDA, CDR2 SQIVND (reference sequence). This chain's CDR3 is CASRSGTGNQPQHF. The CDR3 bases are TGTGCCAGTAGATCCGGGACAGGGAATCAGCCCCAGCATTTT.

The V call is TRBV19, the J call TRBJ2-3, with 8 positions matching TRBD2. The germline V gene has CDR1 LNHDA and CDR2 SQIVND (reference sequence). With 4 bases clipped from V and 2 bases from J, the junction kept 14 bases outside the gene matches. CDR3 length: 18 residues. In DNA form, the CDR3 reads TGTGCCAGTAGTAAGGCCCCCCTCGCGGGAGGCAACACAGATACGCAGTATTTT. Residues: CASSKAPLAGGNTDTQYF.

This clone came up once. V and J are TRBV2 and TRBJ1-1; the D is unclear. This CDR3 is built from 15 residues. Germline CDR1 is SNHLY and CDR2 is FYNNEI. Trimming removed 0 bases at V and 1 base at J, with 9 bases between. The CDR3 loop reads CASSEAPTPNTEAFF. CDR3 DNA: TGTGCCAGCAGTGAAGCTCCGACACCGAACACTGAAGCTTTCTTT.

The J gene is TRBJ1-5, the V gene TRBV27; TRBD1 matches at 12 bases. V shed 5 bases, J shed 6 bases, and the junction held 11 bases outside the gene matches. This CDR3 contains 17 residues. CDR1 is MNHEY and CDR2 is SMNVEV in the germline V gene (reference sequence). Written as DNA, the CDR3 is TGTGCCAGCAGTCCCGAGGGGAGGGACAGGGGGCTTCAGCCCCAGCATTTT. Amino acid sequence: CASSPEGRDRGLQPQHF.

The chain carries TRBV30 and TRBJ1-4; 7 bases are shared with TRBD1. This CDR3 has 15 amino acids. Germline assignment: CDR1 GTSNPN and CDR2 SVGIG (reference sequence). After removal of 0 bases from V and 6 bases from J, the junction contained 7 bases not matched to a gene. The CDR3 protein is CAWSVRRGGDEKLFF. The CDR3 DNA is TGTGCCTGGAGTGTACGTAGAGGGGGCGATGAAAAACTGTTTTTT.

CDR3 nucleotide sequence: TGTGCCAGCAGCCAAGGACAGACAGATACGCAGTATTTT. As protein: CASSQGQTDTQYF. This rearrangement joins TRBV14 to TRBJ2-3; D is possibly TRBD1 (5 bases). CDR1 and CDR2 (germline): SGHDN, FVKESK. V was clipped by 1 base and J by 3 bases, with 5 bases between them. The CDR3 sequence is 13 residues long.

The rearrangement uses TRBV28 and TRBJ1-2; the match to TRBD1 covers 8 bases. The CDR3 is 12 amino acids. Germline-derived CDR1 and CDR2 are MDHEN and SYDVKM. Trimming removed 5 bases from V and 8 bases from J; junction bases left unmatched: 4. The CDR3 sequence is CASSRTGKGYTF. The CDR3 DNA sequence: TGTGCCAGCAGTAGGACAGGGAAAGGCTACACCTTC.

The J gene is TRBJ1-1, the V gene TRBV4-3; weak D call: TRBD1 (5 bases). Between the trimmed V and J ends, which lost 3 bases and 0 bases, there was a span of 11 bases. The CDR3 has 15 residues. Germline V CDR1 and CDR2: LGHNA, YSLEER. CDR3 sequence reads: CASSQRQSLNTEAFF. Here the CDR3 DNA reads TGCGCCAGCAGCCAGAGACAGTCCTTGAACACTGAAGCTTTCTTT.

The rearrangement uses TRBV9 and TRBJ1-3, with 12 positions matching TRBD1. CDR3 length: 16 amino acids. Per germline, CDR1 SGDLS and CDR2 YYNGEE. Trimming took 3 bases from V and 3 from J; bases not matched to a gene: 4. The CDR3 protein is CASSARDRGLGNTIYF. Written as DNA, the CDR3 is TGTGCCAGCAGCGCCCGGGACAGGGGGCTTGGAAACACCATATATTTT.

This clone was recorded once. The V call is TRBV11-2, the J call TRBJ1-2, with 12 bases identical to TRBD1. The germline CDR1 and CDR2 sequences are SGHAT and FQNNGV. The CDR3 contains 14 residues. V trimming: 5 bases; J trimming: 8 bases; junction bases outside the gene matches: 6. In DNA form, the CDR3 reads TGTGCCAGCAGCGGGGGACAGGGGGCAGAGGGCTACACCTTC. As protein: CASSGGQGAEGYTF.

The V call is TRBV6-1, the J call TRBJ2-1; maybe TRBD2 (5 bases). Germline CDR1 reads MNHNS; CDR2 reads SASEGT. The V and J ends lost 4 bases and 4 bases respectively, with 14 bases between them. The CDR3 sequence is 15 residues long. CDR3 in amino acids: CASSVPAGEYNEQFF. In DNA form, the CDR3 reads TGTGCCAGCAGTGTCCCCGCGGGCGAGTACAATGAGCAGTTCTTC.

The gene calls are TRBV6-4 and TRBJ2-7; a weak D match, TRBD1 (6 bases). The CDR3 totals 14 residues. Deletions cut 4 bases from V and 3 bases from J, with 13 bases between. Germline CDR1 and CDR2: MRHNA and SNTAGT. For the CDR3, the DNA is TGTGCCAGCAGTGCCCCTAAACAGGGCTACGAGCAGTACTTC. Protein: CASSAPKQGYEQYF.